This entry is about one TCR beta chain. In this sample, this clonotype turned up many times. No cognate antigen has been identified for it. No quality values exist for individual bases; no much larger clone is one base distant. This sample's treatment or condition label indicates: allogeneic hematopoietic cell transplantation with graft depleted of TCRalphabeta T cells and CD19 B cells. The children who served as transplant recipients had been given grafts of TCRalphabeta/CD19-depleted allogeneic hematopoietic cells. Spanning cysteine to phenylalanine, the CDR3 consists of 16 amino acids. Kept here is only the CDR3 DNA, which spans 48 bases and is read in frame from base 1. Looking up the germline V gene yields CDR1 ENHRY and CDR2 SYGVKD. Germline trimming amounts to 5 bases on V and 0 bases on J, with 5 as the count of junction bases outside the gene matches. This record belongs to a study of T-cell reconstitution after alpha-beta-depleted transplantation in children listed by TCRdb under 2016. A note on the overall study: T-cell immune reconstitution after TCRalphabeta/CD19-depleted allogeneic hematopoietic cell transplantation in children was quantitatively tracked in the study by means of TCR repertoire profiling.

Broad study findings and their caveats: The apparently early recovery of alphabetaT-cell counts about two months after transplant reportedly depended on only several hundred rapidly expanded clones that came from non-depleted graft cells. Over subsequent months, a decline in hyperexpanded clone frequencies was noted, and after one year, T-cell counts and TCRbeta diversity were mostly ascribed to newly produced T cells. In some patients, high TCRbeta diversity at day 60 was attributed to recipient T cells and intrathymic progenitors that had survived conditioning.

Library preparation employed PCR. Sequencer: Illumina HiSeq 2500. Molecular barcoding was employed in the preparation of TCR libraries, with unique molecular identifiers being used to normalize TCRbeta repertoire quantification. TCRdb reprocessing: public reads trimmed at Q25 with fastp, clones called with MiXCR, in-frame beta chains kept. For every CDR3 protein sequence, its rows merge into one entry that carries the most common genes and DNA. The sample table lists 110,000 or so distinct CDR3 sequences, roughly 6.1% of them with a count of one. The ten largest account for 20% to 25% of the sample. The V and J segments used are TRBV10-3 and TRBJ1-3; the central 9 bases match TRBD1. Here the sequenced sample was PBMCs, mostly from graft donor cells, taken 360 days after TCRalphabeta/CD19-depleted stem cell transplant. The receptor comes from a male patient aged 2-15 years who had a stem cell transplant for acute lymphoblastic leukemia, so the T cells may come from the graft donor. The CDR3 amino acid sequence is: CAISPGTGSSGNTIYF. The sequenced DNA is TGTGCCATCAGTCCGGGGACAGGGAGCTCTGGAAACACCATATATTTT.